Detailed here is one T cell receptor (beta chain). Its matching antigen is unknown. The sample originates from a study of cytomegalovirus exposure and HLA in healthy donors. Study-wide context: Later, an analysis reported that the approximately 120 validation repertoires had used the same platform as the 500 to 800 first-cohort repertoires.

Regarding the study as a whole: The study put some 150 TCR beta chains on its list as cytomegalovirus-associated. As was reported, the classifier diagnosed cytomegalovirus status with high specificity and sensitivity.

Clones were sequenced by immunoSEQ multiplex PCR, and TCRdb holds only the in-frame ones, with some missing. Counted here are 200,000 to 250,000 clones, about 86% occurring once; the ten biggest clones make up 2.5% to 3%. Donors were drawn from the roughly 120-subject validation cohort, separate from the 666-subject first cohort. The CDR3 loop spans 14 amino acids. Germline CDR1 and CDR2: GTSNPN and SVGIG (reference sequence). With V trimmed by 2 bases and J by 6 bases, 7 bases remained unmatched. V gene TRBV30 combines with J gene TRBJ1-2; TRBD1 agrees at 9 bases. This clonotype was obtained from a young man in good health and CMV-seronegative. Sequencing input: PBMCs. CDR3 region: CAWSKGTGWDGYTF. CDR3 coding DNA: TGTGCCTGGAGTAAGGGGACAGGGTGGGATGGCTACACCTTC.